This TCR beta chain is drawn from a study of cytomegalovirus exposure and HLA in healthy donors. General study results and limits: Researchers reported from a later analysis that most CMV-associated TCR beta chains appeared HLA-restricted.

Trimming pared 6 bases from V and 5 bases from J, leaving 14 bases between. The germline V gene has CDR1 LNHDA and CDR2 SQIVND (reference sequence). This CDR3 region has 14 residues. PCR amplification relied on 60 Vbeta primers (plus 13 Jbeta primers). TCRdb's table, derived via immunoSEQ multiplex PCR, lists solely in-frame clones and lacks some. The profile shows approximately 97,000 clones, roughly 73% of them singletons. Of note for this clone: What it recognizes is unknown.

Sequenced input: PBMCs. This sequence joins TRBV19 and TRBJ1-5, with a weak D call TRBD1 (6 bases). The sequence derives from a man aged 35-49 years in good health and CMV-seronegative. CDR3: CASREDSYYQPQHF. For the CDR3, the DNA is TGTGCCAGTAGGGAGGACAGCTATTATCAGCCCCAGCATTTT.